The following is a TCR beta chain sequence with its context. Antigen specificity is unknown. These data come from a study of cytomegalovirus exposure and HLA in healthy donors. Whole-study results and caveats: A missense variant in DCLRE1C was later tied to TCR beta V- and J-gene trimming.

Amplification used 60 Vbeta primers and 13 Jbeta primers. The data were produced by immunoSEQ multiplex PCR, yet TCRdb's version contains in-frame clones alone and is incomplete. This table has approximately 140,000 clones, just under 75% appearing once. The receptor comes from a woman in her late teens or twenties in good health and CMV-seronegative. Material for sequencing was PBMCs.

DNA of the CDR3: TGTGCTAGTGGTTCCTCAGACAGCCGAGGAGGCTACACCTTC. As protein: CASGSSDSRGGYTF. The V call is TRBV12-5, the J call TRBJ1-2; tentative D call: TRBD1 (5 bases). The V end lost 4 bases, the J end lost 8 bases, and 17 bases lay between the germline ends. Germline V gene data show CDR1 as LGHNT and CDR2 as FRNRAP. CDR3 length equals 14 residues.